This T cell receptor (beta chain) was retrieved from a study of blood T cell repertoires in COVID-19. At the level of the study: Samples representing acute and convalescent COVID-19 were sourced from the United States, Italy and Spain.

Original analysis: Scientists estimated how many nucleated cells there were by amplifying reference gene primers. Using immunoSEQ multiplex PCR, the repertoire was profiled, and TCRdb retains in-frame clones only, with some absent. V and J calls and clone size are those listed in that table; D and trimming were worked out from the DNA. Among a few hundred thousand clones listed, about 87% were seen once. The germline V gene encodes CDR1 SGHTA and CDR2 FQGNSA. CDR3 length equals 15 residues. Trimming at V came to 1 base and at J to 7 bases, leaving 6 bases not matched to a gene. What was sequenced was peripheral blood. This TCR was sampled from a woman aged 30 to 39 who had recovered from COVID-19. This chain joins TRBV7-2 and TRBJ2-1; 8 bases are shared with TRBD1. Written as DNA, the CDR3 is TGTGCCAGCAGCTTAGGGACAGGGAGTTTAAATGAGCAGTTCTTC. Translated, it gives CASSLGTGSLNEQFF.